The entry that follows covers one TCR beta chain sequence. The data are from a study of molecular identifiers for immune sequencing clone quantification. Sorted inputs of about 19,000 to 1,100,000 cells, with 10%, 30% or 50% RNA, yielded naive CD8 libraries. Previously described methods and listed TCR primers were used for bulk TCR libraries. MiXCR, applied by TCRdb to the PCR reads, yields one record per CDR3 protein. The sample holds just under 65,000 distinct CDR3 sequences, about 19% seen once. The V end was cut by 2 bases, the J end by 5 bases, with 25 bases between. This CDR3 is 18 amino acids long.

The V gene is TRBV12-3 or TRBV12-4, the J gene TRBJ2-7; D may be TRBD1 (6 bases). The sequenced sample was naive CD8+ T cells from blood, with Jurkat cell RNA spiked in. Noted subset: FACS-sorted CD8+CD4-CCR7+CD45RA+ naive T cells. The receptor was isolated from a human donor in good health. Some libraries in this study had Jurkat cell RNA spiked in. In DNA, the CDR3 is TGTGCCAGCAGTTTAACGGAGTCCCTGGTAACAGGGCCCCACGAGCAGTACTTC. As protein: CASSLTESLVTGPHEQYF.